This passage covers 5 T cell receptor beta chains from one sample sequenced in a study of blood T cells in healthy people across ages. A second roughly 6 to 11 cycle PCR used barcoded and J-beta primers. TCRdb re-called the 5' RACE reads through MiXCR, storing one row per CDR3 protein. Found here are about 2 million distinct CDR3 sequences, just under 50% of them singletons; the top ten hold 2% to 2.5%. What was sequenced was blood. The receptors here all came from a woman aged 35 to 49 in good health.

The chain carries TRBV12-3 or TRBV12-4 and TRBJ2-2; D is unclear. Trimming left V 6 bases short and J 5 bases short, with 10 bases between. The CDR3 is 13 amino acids. The CDR3 loop reads CASSPDGTGELFF. DNA for the CDR3: TGTGCCAGCAGCCCTGACGGAACCGGGGAGCTGTTTTTT.

This clonotype has just a few counts. The chain joins TRBV7-9 to TRBJ1-6; tentatively, D is TRBD1 (5 bases). Trimming removed 6 bases at V and 9 bases at J, with 15 bases between. The CDR3 runs 14 residues. Germline loops: CDR1 SEHNR, CDR2 FQNEAQ (reference sequence). The CDR3 protein is CASSYQGFGSPLHF. CDR3 nucleotides: TGTGCCAGCAGTTACCAGGGCTTTGGTTCACCCCTCCACTTT.

This clonotype has just a few counts. This sequence joins TRBV15 and TRBJ2-5, with a tentative D call TRBD1 (6 bases). V was trimmed by 7 bases and J by 2 bases, leaving 14 bases between them. Germline-derived CDR1 and CDR2 are LNHNV and YYDKDF (reference sequence). The CDR3 totals 14 residues. As DNA, the CDR3 is TGTGCCACCACCCAGACAGGAATGCAAGAGACCCAGTACTTC. This codes for CATTQTGMQETQYF. The whole variable domain, filled in from reference TRBV15 and TRBJ2-5, reads DAMVIQNPRYQVTQFGKPVTLSCSQTLNHNVMYWYQQKSSQAPKLLFHYYDKDFNNEADTPDNFQSRRPNTSFCFLDIRSPGLGDTAMYLCATTQTGMQETQYFGPGTRLLVL.

Here the CDR3 reads CASSPEWGASTDTQYF. DNA for the CDR3: TGCGCCAGCTCCCCCGAATGGGGTGCTAGCACAGATACGCAGTATTTT. V usage is TRBV5-1 and J usage is TRBJ2-3; D gene unclear. V lost 7 bases, J lost 0 bases, and 18 bases lay in between. The CDR3 is made up of 16 amino acids. The germline V gene encodes CDR1 SGHRS and CDR2 YFSETQ.

V is TRBV6-6 and J is TRBJ2-7, with TRBD1 matching over 7 bases. Gene TRBJ2-5 matches the end of the DNA better, so the J call may be wrong. Germline V gene sequence: CDR1 MNHNY, CDR2 SVGAGI (reference sequence). This CDR3 has 15 amino acids. Written as DNA, the CDR3 is TGTGCCAGCAGTTACTCCGGACAGGCGAAAGAGACCCAGTACTTC. As protein: CASSYSGQAKETQYF.